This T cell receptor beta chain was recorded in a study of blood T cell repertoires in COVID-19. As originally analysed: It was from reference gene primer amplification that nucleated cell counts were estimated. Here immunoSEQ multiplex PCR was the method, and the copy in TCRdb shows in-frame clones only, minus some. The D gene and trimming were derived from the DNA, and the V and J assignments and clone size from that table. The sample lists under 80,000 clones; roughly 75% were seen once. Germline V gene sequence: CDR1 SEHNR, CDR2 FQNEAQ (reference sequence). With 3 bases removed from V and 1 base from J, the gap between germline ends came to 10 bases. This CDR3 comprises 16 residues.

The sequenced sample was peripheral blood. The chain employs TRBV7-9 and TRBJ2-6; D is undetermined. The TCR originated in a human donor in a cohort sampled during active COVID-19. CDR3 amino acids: CASSFNLASGANVLTF. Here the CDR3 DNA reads TGTGCCAGCAGCTTTAATCTGGCATCTGGGGCCAACGTCCTGACTTTC.